A selection of T cell receptor beta chains follows, all from one sample in a study of Graves' ophthalmopathy and Graves' hyperthyroidism. TCRdb ran MiXCR on the multiplex PCR reads and lists one entry per CDR3 protein. The table has 450,000 or so distinct CDR3 sequences, roughly an eighth seen once; the top ten hold around 9.8%. Sequencing was performed on blood. The receptors derive from a woman aged 25 to 39 with Graves' ophthalmopathy. Both conserved end residues are part of each CDR3. A D gene is named only where the DNA matches it firmly. Part of the rows lack a size; the others show once, few, many or a class for expanded clones.

j_call	d_call	v_call	cdr3_length	clone_size	cdr3_aa	cdr3_nt
TRBJ1-1	-	TRBV28	15	many	CASRAGGPGNTEAFF	TGTGCCAGCAGGGCTGGGGGACCCGGTAACACTGAAGCTTTCTTT
TRBJ1-5	-	TRBV29-1	14	many	CSVIGGAGNQPQHF	TGCAGCGTGATCGGGGGCGCGGGCAATCAGCCCCAGCATTTT
TRBJ2-2	-	TRBV30	13	-	CAWSGGGPGELFF	TGTGCCTGGAGTGGGGGGGGGCCGGGGGAGCTGTTTTTT
TRBJ1-1	-	TRBV18	15	many	CASSPLLQVNTEAFF	TGTGCCAGCTCACCACTATTGCAGGTTAACACTGAAGCTTTCTTT
TRBJ2-7	TRBD1	TRBV18	13	many	CASSAGTGDEQYF	TGTGCCAGCTCGGCCGGGACAGGCGACGAGCAGTACTTC
TRBJ1-5	-	TRBV6-2/TRBV6-3	16	-	CASSPVEVGGLQPQHF	TGTGCCAGCAGTCCCGTGGAGGTCGGGGGGCTTCAGCCCCAGCATTTT
TRBJ2-7	-	TRBV6-1	13	many	CASSENRDYEQYF	TGTGCCAGCAGTGAAAACCGGGATTACGAGCAGTACTTC
TRBJ2-4	TRBD1	TRBV7-2	17	-	CASSLVRAGGLGNIQYF	TGTGCCAGCAGCTTAGTTCGGGCAGGGGGCTTGGGAAACATTCAGTACTTC
TRBJ2-2	-	TRBV6-4	14	-	CASSDHEGTGELFF	TGTGCCAGCAGTGACCACGAAGGCACCGGGGAGCTGTTTTTT
TRBJ2-7	-	TRBV5-1	15	many	CASSLQGQNSYEQYF	TGCGCCAGCAGCTTACAGGGTCAAAACTCCTACGAGCAGTACTTC
TRBJ2-5	-	TRBV9	13	many	CASSVEGAETQYF	TGTGCCAGCAGCGTGGAGGGAGCAGAGACCCAGTACTTC
TRBJ2-7	TRBD2	TRBV13	16	many	CASSFGSGGAAGEQYF	TGTGCCAGCAGCTTCGGTAGCGGGGGGGCCGCGGGAGAGCAGTACTTC
TRBJ2-7	TRBD1	TRBV29-1	13	many	CSVVRDRGYEQYF	TGCAGCGTTGTACGGGACAGGGGCTACGAGCAGTACTTC
TRBJ1-5	-	TRBV10-3	13	few	CAIRLDSNQPQHF	TGTGCCATCAGGCTGGACAGCAATCAGCCCCAGCATTTT
TRBJ2-7	TRBD2	TRBV11-3	16	few	CASSSEAGGLLYEQYF	TGTGCCAGCAGCTCGGAGGCGGGGGGCCTCCTCTACGAGCAGTACTTC
TRBJ2-7	-	TRBV20-1	14	few	CSASPTGPSYEQYF	TGCAGTGCTAGCCCGACAGGACCCTCCTACGAGCAGTACTTC
TRBJ2-7	-	TRBV20-1	15	-	CSARDSRRGVYEQYF	TGCAGTGCTAGAGATAGCCGCCGGGGAGTCTACGAGCAGTACTTC
TRBJ2-7	TRBD2	TRBV2	15	many	CASSGGLAGRYEQYF	TGTGCCAGCAGTGGGGGACTAGCGGGAAGGTACGAGCAGTACTTC
TRBJ2-7	-	TRBV13	15	-	CASSLGNSGGHEQYF	TGTGCCAGCAGCTTAGGGAATTCTGGGGGACACGAGCAGTACTTC
TRBJ2-5	TRBD2	TRBV30	16	many	CAWRATSGRGPGTQYF	TGTGCCTGGAGAGCGACTAGCGGGCGGGGCCCGGGGACCCAGTACTTC
TRBJ1-1	-	TRBV6-1	14	-	CASSVEGTNAEAFF	TGTGCCAGCAGTGTCGAAGGGACGAACGCTGAAGCTTTCTTT
TRBJ2-7	-	TRBV15	12	many	CATSRDSHEQYF	TGTGCCACCAGCAGAGATTCCCACGAGCAGTACTTC
TRBJ2-7	TRBD1	TRBV20-1	14	many	CSASSDRGFYEQYF	TGCAGTGCTTCCTCCGACAGGGGGTTCTACGAGCAGTACTTC
TRBJ1-2	-	TRBV5-1	12	-	CASSFGGPGYTF	TGCGCCAGCAGTTTTGGAGGGCCTGGCTACACCTTC
TRBJ2-7	TRBD2	TRBV27	15	many	CASSLGLAGDYEQYF	TGTGCCAGCAGTTTAGGCCTAGCGGGAGATTACGAGCAGTACTTC
TRBJ1-1	-	TRBV7-3	17	many	CASSLNPGSPMNTEAFF	TGTGCCAGCAGCTTAAATCCAGGGTCCCCCATGAACACTGAAGCTTTCTTT
TRBJ2-2	-	TRBV6-1	17	-	CASSHPRQVGNTGELFF	TGTGCCAGCTCCCATCCTCGACAGGTTGGGAACACCGGGGAGCTGTTTTTT
TRBJ1-5	TRBD1	TRBV6-1	15	many	CASTRDRGSNQPQHF	TGTGCCAGCACCAGAGACAGGGGGAGCAATCAGCCCCAGCATTTT
TRBJ2-7	-	TRBV29-1	13	many	CSVEWAGLREQYF	TGCAGCGTTGAATGGGCAGGGCTTCGGGAGCAGTACTTC
TRBJ2-2	-	TRBV7-3	14	many	CASSLKANTGELFF	TGTGCCAGCAGCCTCAAAGCGAACACCGGGGAGCTGTTTTTT
TRBJ2-7	-	TRBV6-1	16	many	CASSEDLDGASYEQYF	TGTGCCAGCAGTGAAGATCTAGATGGGGCCTCCTACGAGCAGTACTTC
TRBJ2-2	-	TRBV28	11	many	CASSTPRELFF	TGTGCCAGCAGTACCCCGAGGGAGCTGTTTTTT
TRBJ2-5	-	TRBV6-1	12	many	CASSTRWETQYF	TGTGCCAGCAGTACGAGATGGGAGACCCAGTACTTC